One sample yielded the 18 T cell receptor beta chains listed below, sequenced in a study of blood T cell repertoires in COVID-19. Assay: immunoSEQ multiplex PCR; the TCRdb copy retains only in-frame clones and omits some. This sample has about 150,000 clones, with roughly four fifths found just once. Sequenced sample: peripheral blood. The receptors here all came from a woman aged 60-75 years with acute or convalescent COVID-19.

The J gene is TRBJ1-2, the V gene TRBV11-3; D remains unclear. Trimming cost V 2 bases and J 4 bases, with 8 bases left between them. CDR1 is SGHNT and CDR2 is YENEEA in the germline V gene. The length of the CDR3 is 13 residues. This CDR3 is CASSLSTGYGYTF. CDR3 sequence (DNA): TGTGCCAGCAGCTTATCGACGGGCTATGGCTACACCTTC.

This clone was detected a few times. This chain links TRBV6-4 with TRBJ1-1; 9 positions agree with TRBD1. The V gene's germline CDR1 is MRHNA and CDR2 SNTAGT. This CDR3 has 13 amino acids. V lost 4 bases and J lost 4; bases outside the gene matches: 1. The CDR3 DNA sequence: TGTGCCAGCAGTGCACAGGGGGCCACTGAAGCTTTCTTT. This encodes CASSAQGATEAFF.

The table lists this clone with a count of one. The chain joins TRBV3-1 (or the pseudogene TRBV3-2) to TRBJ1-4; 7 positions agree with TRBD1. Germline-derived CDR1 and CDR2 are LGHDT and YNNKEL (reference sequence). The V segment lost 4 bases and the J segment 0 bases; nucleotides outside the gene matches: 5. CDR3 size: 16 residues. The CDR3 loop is CASSPSGTATNEKLFF. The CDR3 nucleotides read TGTGCCAGCAGCCCCTCCGGGACAGCAACTAATGAAAAACTGTTTTTT.

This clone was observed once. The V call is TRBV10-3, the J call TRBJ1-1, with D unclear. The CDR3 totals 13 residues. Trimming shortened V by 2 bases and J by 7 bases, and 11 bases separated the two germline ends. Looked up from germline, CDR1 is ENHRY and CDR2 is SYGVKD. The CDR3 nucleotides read TGTGCCATCAGTGAGAGGCACGGGATTGAAGCTTTCTTT. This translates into CAISERHGIEAFF.

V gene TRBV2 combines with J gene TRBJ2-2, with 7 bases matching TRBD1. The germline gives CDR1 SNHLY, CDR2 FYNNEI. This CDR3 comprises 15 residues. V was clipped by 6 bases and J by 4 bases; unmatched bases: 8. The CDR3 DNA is TGTGCCAGCAGCGTTATACAGGGGAGCACCGGGGAGCTGTTTTTT. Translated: CASSVIQGSTGELFF.

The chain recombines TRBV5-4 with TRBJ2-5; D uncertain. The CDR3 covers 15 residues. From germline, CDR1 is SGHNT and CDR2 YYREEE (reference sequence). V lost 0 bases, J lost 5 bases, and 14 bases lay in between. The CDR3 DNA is TGTGCCAGCAGCTTGGAACCTAGGTCGAGGGAGACCCAGTACTTC. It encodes CASSLEPRSRETQYF.

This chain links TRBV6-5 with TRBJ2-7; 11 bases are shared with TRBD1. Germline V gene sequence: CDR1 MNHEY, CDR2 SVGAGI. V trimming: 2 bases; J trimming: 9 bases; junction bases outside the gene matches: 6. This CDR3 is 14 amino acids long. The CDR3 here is CASSYPGQGGGQYF. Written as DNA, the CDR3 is TGTGCCAGCAGTTACCCGGGACAGGGGGGAGGGCAGTACTTC.

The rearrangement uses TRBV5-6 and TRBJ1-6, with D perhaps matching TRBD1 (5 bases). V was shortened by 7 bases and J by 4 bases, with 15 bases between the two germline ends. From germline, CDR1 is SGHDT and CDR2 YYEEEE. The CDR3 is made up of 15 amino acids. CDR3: CASARDGAYNSPLHF. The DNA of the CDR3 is TGTGCCAGCGCCAGGGATGGGGCTTATAATTCACCCCTCCACTTT.

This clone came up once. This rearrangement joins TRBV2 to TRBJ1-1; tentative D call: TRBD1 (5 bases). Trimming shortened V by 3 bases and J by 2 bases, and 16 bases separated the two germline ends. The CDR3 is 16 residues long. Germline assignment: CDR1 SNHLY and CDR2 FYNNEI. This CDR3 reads CASSERRGGKNTEAFF. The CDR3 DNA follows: TGTGCCAGCAGTGAGCGAAGGGGAGGGAAAAACACTGAAGCTTTCTTT.

CDR3 loop: CASSESGGGKSEAFF. CDR3 nucleotide sequence: TGTGCCAGCAGTGAATCGGGGGGGGGTAAGTCTGAAGCTTTCTTT. The chain joins TRBV6-1 to TRBJ1-1; possible D gene TRBD1, 5 bases. The V end was cut by 2 bases, the J end by 6 bases, with 16 bases between. This CDR3 comprises 15 residues. Germline V CDR1 and CDR2: MNHNS, SASEGT.

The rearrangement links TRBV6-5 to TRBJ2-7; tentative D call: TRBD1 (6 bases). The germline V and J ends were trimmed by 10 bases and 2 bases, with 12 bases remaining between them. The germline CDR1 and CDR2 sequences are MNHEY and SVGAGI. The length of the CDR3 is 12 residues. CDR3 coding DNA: TGTGCCACCGGGGACACGACCTACGAGCAGTACGTC. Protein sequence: CATGDTTYEQYV.

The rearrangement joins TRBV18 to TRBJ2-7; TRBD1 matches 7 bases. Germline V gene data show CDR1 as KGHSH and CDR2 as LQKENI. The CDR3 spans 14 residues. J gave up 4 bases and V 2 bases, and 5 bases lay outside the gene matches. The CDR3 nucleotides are TGTGCCAGCTCACCAAGGGACAGACAGTACGAGCAGTACTTC. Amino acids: CASSPRDRQYEQYF. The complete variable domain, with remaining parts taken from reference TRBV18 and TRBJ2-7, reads NAGVMQNPRHLVRRRGQEARLRCSPMKGHSHVYWYRQLPEEGLKFMVYLQKENIIDESGMPKERFSAEFPKEGPSILRIQQVVRGDSAAYFCASSPRDRQYEQYFGPGTRLTVT.

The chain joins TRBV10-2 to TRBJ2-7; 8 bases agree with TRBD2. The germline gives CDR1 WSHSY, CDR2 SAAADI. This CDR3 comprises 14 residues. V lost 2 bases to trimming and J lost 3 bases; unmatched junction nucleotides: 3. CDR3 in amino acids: CASSETSGLYEQYF. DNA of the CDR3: TGCGCCAGCAGTGAGACTAGCGGTCTCTACGAGCAGTACTTC.

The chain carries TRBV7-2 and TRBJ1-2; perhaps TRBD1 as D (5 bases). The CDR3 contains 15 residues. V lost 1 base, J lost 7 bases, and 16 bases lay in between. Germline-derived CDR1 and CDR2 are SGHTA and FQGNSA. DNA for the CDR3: TGTGCCAGCAGCTTAGGACAAGGGGTTCGTGGTGGCTACACCTTC. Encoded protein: CASSLGQGVRGGYTF.

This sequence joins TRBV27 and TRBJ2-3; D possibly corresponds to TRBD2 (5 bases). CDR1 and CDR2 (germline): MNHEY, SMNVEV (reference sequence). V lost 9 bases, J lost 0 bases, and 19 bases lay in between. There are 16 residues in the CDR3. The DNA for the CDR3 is TGTGCCAGTCGCCCTCGGGGAACCACTAGCACAGATACGCAGTATTTT. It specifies CASRPRGTTSTDTQYF.

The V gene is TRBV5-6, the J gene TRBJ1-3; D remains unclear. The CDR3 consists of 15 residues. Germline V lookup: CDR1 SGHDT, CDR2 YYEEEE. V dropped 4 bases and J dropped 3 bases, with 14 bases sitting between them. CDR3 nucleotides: TGTGCCAGCAGCAGAGTGGGAGGCTTTGGAAACACCATATATTTT. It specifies CASSRVGGFGNTIYF.

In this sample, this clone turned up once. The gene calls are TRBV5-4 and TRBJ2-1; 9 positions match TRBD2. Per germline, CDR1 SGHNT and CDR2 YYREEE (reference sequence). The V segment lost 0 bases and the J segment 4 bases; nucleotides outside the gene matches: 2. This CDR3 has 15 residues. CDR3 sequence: CASSLGGGVYNEQFF. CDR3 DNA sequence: TGTGCCAGCAGCTTGGGCGGGGGGGTGTACAATGAGCAGTTCTTC.

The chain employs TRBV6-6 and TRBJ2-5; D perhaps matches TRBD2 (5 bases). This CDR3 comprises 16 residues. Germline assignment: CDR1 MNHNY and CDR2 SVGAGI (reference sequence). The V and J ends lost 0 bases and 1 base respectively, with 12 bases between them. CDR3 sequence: CASSYSEAPVQETQYF. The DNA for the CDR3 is TGTGCCAGCAGTTACTCGGAGGCTCCCGTCCAAGAGACCCAGTACTTC.